The rows below give T cell receptor beta chains drawn from one sample of a study of CXCR3-negative and CXCR3-positive naive CD8 T cells. After re-calling the 5' RACE reads, TCRdb lists one entry per CDR3 protein, DNA absent. This sample contains roughly 40,000 distinct CDR3 sequences. The sample taken for sequencing was memory CD8+ T cells from blood. The receptors come from a human donor in good health. Some clones in this sample may be carry-over from other donors' samples. CDR3s include the opening cysteine and the closing phenylalanine or tryptophan. Clone size is given for some rows only: seen once, a few or many times, or a class if the clone is expanded.

j_gene,v_gene,abundance,CDR3aa
TRBJ2-7,TRBV12-3/TRBV12-4,-,CASSPGQGYSEQYF
TRBJ2-6,TRBV29-1,-,CSVEEGAFTGANVLTF
TRBJ2-1,TRBV29-1,-,CSVWAATPQDHNEQFF
TRBJ2-7,TRBV20-1,-,CSASSAASYEQYF
TRBJ2-7,TRBV9,-,CASSVVGAGEQYF
TRBJ2-5,TRBV29-1,-,CSVDARIGETQYF
TRBJ2-7,TRBV28,-,CASSRDSSYEQYF
TRBJ2-5,TRBV6-6,-,CASSYMETQYF
TRBJ2-1,TRBV27,-,CASRDGIRQFF
TRBJ2-1,TRBV28,-,CASSLLRLARNEQFF
TRBJ1-1,TRBV12-3/TRBV12-4,-,CASTIAWEEAFF
TRBJ1-1,TRBV20-1,-,CSATHPRRTEAFF
TRBJ2-7,TRBV13,-,CASSSGTGNYEQYF
TRBJ1-2,TRBV29-1,-,CSVDPFTGDGYTF
TRBJ1-1,TRBV6-4,-,CASSEGTGVNTEAFF
TRBJ2-5,TRBV5-1,-,CASRGEQETQYF
TRBJ2-5,TRBV28,-,CASSSPPSGEETQYF
TRBJ1-1,TRBV29-1,-,CSVEDSTEAFF
TRBJ2-1,TRBV29-1,-,CSVDKPGTSGPNEQFF
TRBJ2-1,TRBV6-2/TRBV6-3,-,CASSRTSGSPSSYNEQFF
TRBJ2-7,TRBV6-2/TRBV6-3,-,CASSLDGVSYEQYF
TRBJ2-3,TRBV5-1,-,CASSPPDAADTQYF
TRBJ2-7,TRBV5-6,-,CASSLTGAPYEQYF
TRBJ2-7,TRBV12-5,-,CARPGLASPYEQYF
TRBJ1-3,TRBV2,-,CASREGQSSGNTIYF
TRBJ2-5,TRBV6-2/TRBV6-3,medium-sized,CASTAGTSHETQYF
TRBJ1-1,TRBV7-2,-,CASSSGTGARGTEAFF
TRBJ2-1,TRBV29-1,-,CSVPRGNEQFF
TRBJ2-1,TRBV29-1,-,CSVGQGLGNEQFF
TRBJ2-1,TRBV12-2,-,CASRLAGTGQGHEQFF
TRBJ2-2,TRBV6-5,-,CASSYGLVATGELFF
TRBJ2-4,TRBV7-2,-,CASSTPGQGLNIQYF
TRBJ2-7,TRBV6-2/TRBV6-3,-,CASSGQAYEQYF
TRBJ2-5,TRBV30,-,CAWDPGGEETQYF
TRBJ2-5,TRBV12-3/TRBV12-4,-,CASSQGVKETQYF
TRBJ1-1,TRBV4-2,-,CASSQELGTEEAFF
TRBJ2-5,TRBV11-2,-,CASTVAGGETQYF
TRBJ2-1,TRBV6-5,-,CASSYRTGARDEQFF
TRBJ2-1,TRBV7-6,-,CAVGGFYNEQFF
TRBJ1-5,TRBV4-3,-,CASSQDLQQNQPQHF
TRBJ1-6,TRBV6-5,-,CASRQPDNSPLHF
TRBJ2-3,TRBV6-5,-,CASSPGEASTDTQYF
TRBJ1-2,TRBV29-1,-,CSVIGGPTWEGYTF
TRBJ2-7,TRBV29-1,-,CSVEGQRYEQYF
TRBJ2-7,TRBV2,-,CASSEASGQYF
TRBJ1-2,TRBV29-1,-,CSVGNKVDGPDYTF
TRBJ2-7,TRBV30,-,CAWSGDRVEQYF
TRBJ2-3,TRBV7-9,-,CASSPAQGATTDTQYF
TRBJ2-3,TRBV7-6,-,CASRRLAGGFTDTQYF
TRBJ2-2,TRBV29-1,-,CSVVDTGELFF
TRBJ1-2,TRBV6-5,-,CASRDRGIKYGYTF
TRBJ2-3,TRBV7-2,-,CASSLASTSLDTQYF
TRBJ2-7,TRBV29-1,-,CSVVASTYEQYF
TRBJ1-2,TRBV5-6,-,CASSLEDTSYTF
TRBJ1-5,TRBV6-2/TRBV6-3,-,CASRLRGLSNQPQHF
TRBJ1-5,TRBV6-6,-,CAGGTAFNQPQHF
TRBJ1-4,TRBV7-9,-,CASSSGTANEKLFF